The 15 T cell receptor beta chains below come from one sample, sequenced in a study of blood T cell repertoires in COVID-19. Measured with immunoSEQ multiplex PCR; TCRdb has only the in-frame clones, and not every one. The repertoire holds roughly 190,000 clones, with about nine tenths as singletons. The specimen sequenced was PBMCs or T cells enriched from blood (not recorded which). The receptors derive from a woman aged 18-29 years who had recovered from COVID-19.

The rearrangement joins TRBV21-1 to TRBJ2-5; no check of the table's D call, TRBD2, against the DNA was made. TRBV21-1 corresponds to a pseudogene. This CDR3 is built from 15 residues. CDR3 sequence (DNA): TGTGCCAGCGCAGGACTAGCGGGACGAAGTGAGACCCAGTACTTC. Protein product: CASAGLAGRSETQYF.

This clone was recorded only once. The CDR3 protein is CASGEIDEQFF. The CDR3 coding sequence is TGTGCCAGCGGAGAGATCGATGAGCAGTTCTTC. The chain joins TRBV2 to TRBJ2-1; D not certain. The CDR3 runs to 11 residues. Trimming shortened V by 8 bases and J by 8 bases, and 10 bases separated the two germline ends. Germline V gene sequence: CDR1 SNHLY, CDR2 FYNNEI. Filled out from reference TRBV2 and TRBJ2-1, the complete variable domain reads EPEVTQTPSHQVTQMGQEVILRCVPISNHLYFYWYRQILGQKVEFLVSFYNNEISEKSEIFDDQFSVERPDGSNFTLKIRSTKLEDSAMYFCASGEIDEQFFGPGTRLTVL.

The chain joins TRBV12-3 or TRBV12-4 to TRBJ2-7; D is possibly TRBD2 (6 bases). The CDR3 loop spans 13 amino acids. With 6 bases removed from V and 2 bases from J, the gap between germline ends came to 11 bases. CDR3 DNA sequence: TGTGCCAGCAGCACGGGACTCACCTACGAGCAGTACTTC. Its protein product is CASSTGLTYEQYF.

The CDR3 spells CASSLLLGTATYEQYF. The CDR3 DNA follows: TGTGCCAGCAGCTTACTTCTCGGGACAGCCACCTACGAGCAGTACTTC. The chain couples TRBV7-9 to TRBJ2-7, with TRBD1 identical over 7 bases. Germline V gene sequence: CDR1 SEHNR, CDR2 FQNEAQ (reference sequence). The trim removed 2 bases at V and 2 bases at J, leaving 9 bases unmatched. This CDR3 is built from 16 residues.

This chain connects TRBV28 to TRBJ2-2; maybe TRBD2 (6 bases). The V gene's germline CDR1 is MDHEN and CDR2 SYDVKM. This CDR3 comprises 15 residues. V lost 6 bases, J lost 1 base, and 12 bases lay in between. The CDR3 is CASRGGSQNTGELFF. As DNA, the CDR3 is TGTGCCAGCAGGGGAGGAAGCCAGAACACCGGGGAGCTGTTTTTT.

In DNA form, the CDR3 reads TGCGCCAGCAGCCACCCAGACACAGATACGCAGTATTTT. Its translation is CASSHPDTDTQYF. V usage is TRBV5-1 and J usage is TRBJ2-3, with D uncertain. This CDR3 region has 13 residues. Trimming pared 4 bases from V and 2 bases from J, leaving 8 bases between. Germline V gene sequence: CDR1 SGHRS, CDR2 YFSETQ.

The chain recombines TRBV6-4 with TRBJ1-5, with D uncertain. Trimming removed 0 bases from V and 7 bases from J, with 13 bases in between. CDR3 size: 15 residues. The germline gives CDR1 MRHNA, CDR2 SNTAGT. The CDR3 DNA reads TGTGCCAGCAGTGACTCGGAGGGCGCGGGGCAGCCCCAGCATTTT. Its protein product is CASSDSEGAGQPQHF.

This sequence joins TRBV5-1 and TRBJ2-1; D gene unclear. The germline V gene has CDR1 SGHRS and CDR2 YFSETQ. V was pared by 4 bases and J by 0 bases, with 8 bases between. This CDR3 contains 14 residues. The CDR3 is CASSIEPSYNEQFF. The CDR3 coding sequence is TGCGCCAGCAGCATAGAACCCTCCTACAATGAGCAGTTCTTC.

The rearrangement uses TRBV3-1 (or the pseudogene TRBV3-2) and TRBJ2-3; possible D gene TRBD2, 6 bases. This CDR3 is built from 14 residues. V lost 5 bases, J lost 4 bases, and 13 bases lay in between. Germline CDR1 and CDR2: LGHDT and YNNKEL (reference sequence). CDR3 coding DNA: TGTGCCAGCAGCGGGCGGGGCGCCCCAGATACGCAGTATTTT. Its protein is CASSGRGAPDTQYF.

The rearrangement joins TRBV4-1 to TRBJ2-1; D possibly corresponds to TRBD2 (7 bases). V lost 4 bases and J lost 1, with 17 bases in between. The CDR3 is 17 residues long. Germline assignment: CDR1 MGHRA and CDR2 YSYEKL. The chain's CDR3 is CASSLRGGLRSYNEQFF. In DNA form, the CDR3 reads TGCGCCAGCAGCCTGAGGGGGGGCTTAAGGTCCTACAATGAGCAGTTCTTC.

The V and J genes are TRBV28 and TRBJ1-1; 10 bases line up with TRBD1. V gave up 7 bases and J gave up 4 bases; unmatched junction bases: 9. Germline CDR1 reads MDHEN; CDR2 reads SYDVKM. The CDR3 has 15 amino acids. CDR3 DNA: TGTGCCAGCACTCCGTACGGGACAGGGGCCACTGAAGCTTTCTTT. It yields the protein CASTPYGTGATEAFF.

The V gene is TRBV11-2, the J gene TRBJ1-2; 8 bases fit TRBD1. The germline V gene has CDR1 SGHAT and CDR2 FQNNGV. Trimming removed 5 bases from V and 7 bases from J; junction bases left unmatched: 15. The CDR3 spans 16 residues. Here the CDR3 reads CASSPGQGRGFSGYTF. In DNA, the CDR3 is TGTGCCAGCAGCCCAGGACAGGGTCGGGGTTTCTCTGGCTACACCTTC.

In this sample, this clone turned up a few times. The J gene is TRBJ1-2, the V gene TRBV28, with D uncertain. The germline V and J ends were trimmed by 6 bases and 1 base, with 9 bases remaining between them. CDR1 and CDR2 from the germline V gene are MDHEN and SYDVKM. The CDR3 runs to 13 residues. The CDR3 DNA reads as TGTGCCAGCAGCCGGGATTTTAACTATGGCTACACCTTC. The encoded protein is CASSRDFNYGYTF.

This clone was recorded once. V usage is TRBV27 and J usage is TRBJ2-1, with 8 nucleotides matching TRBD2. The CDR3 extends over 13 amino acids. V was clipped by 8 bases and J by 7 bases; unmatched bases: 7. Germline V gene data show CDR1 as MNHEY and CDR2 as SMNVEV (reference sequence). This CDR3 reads CASGLAGVNEQFF. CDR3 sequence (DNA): TGTGCCAGCGGGCTAGCGGGCGTAAATGAGCAGTTCTTC.

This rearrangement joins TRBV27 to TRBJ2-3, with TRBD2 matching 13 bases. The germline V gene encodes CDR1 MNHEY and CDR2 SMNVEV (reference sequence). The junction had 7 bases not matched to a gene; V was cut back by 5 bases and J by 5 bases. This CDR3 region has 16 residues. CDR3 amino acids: CASSTRTSGRGDTQYF. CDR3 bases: TGTGCCAGCAGTACGAGGACTAGCGGGAGAGGAGATACGCAGTATTTT.